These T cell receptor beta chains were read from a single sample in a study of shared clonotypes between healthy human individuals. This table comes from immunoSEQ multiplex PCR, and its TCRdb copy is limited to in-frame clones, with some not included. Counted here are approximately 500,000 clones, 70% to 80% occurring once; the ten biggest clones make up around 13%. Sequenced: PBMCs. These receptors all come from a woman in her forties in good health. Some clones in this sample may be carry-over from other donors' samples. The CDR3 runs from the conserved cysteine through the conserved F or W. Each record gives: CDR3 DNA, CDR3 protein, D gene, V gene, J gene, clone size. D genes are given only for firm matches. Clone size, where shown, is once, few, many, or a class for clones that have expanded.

TGTGCCAGCCGGGACAGGGTTGGGGAAAAACTGTTTTTT,CASRDRVGEKLFF,TRBD1,TRBV28,TRBJ1-4,NA
TGTGCCAGCAGCAAACGATACTGGGGAGATACGCAGTATTTT,CASSKRYWGDTQYF,NA,TRBV9,TRBJ2-3,NA
TGCGCCAGCAGCTTGGAGCGCCAGTATGGAAATGAGCAGTTCTTC,CASSLERQYGNEQFF,NA,TRBV5-1,TRBJ2-1,NA
TGCGCCAGCAGCCTAATTACCGGGACTACCCTTTCCTACGAGCAGTACTTC,CASSLITGTTLSYEQYF,TRBD2,TRBV4-1,TRBJ2-7,NA
TGTGCCAGCAGCCCTCGACTAGGATCCTACGAGCAGTACTTC,CASSPRLGSYEQYF,NA,TRBV9,TRBJ2-7,NA
TGTGCCAGCAACCTTTGGGCTAGCGGGAGGAATACAGATACGCAGTATTTT,CASNLWASGRNTDTQYF,TRBD2,TRBV28,TRBJ2-3,NA
TGTGCCAGCAGCTCGACAGGGGCAGATACGCAGTATTTT,CASSSTGADTQYF,TRBD1,TRBV13,TRBJ2-3,NA
TGCGCCAGCAGCGTGGACAGGGGGCTAGTGGGTAGGAACACTGAAGCTTTCTTT,CASSVDRGLVGRNTEAFF,TRBD1,TRBV5-1,TRBJ1-1,many
TGTGCCAGTAAACCAACCAGGGACAGGGGTTACGAGCAGTACTTC,CASKPTRDRGYEQYF,TRBD1,TRBV19,TRBJ2-7,NA
TGTGCCAGCAGCGAACAGTGTGGTGATCAGCCCCAGCATTTT,CASSEQCGDQPQHF,NA,TRBV9,TRBJ1-5,NA
TGTGCCAGTAGTATTGGATATCGTGAGGGCTCTGGGGCCAACGTCCTGACTTTC,CASSIGYREGSGANVLTF,NA,TRBV19,TRBJ2-6,NA
TGTGCCAGCAGTTTGGTCCCAGGGATGTACGAGCAGTACTTC,CASSLVPGMYEQYF,NA,TRBV28,TRBJ2-7,NA
TGTGCCAGCAGCCAACCCCCGGACAGGATGAACACTGAAGCTTTCTTT,CASSQPPDRMNTEAFF,TRBD1,TRBV4-2,TRBJ1-1,NA
TGTGCCAGCAGCTTCGGGGACAACGCGAACACCGGGGAGCTGTTTTTT,CASSFGDNANTGELFF,NA,TRBV5-6,TRBJ2-2,NA
TGCGCCAGCAGCCAGCTCACTAGCGGGAAAAGTGAGCAGTTCTTC,CASSQLTSGKSEQFF,TRBD2,TRBV4-1,TRBJ2-1,few
TGTGCCAGCAGTCCTCAGGCCGACTCTGGAAACACCATATATTTT,CASSPQADSGNTIYF,NA,TRBV25-1,TRBJ1-3,NA
TGTGCCAGCAGCTTGGACAGGGTTGGAAACACCATATATTTT,CASSLDRVGNTIYF,TRBD1,TRBV7-9,TRBJ1-3,NA
TGTGCCAGCCTCCTCGGACTAGCGGGAGAGGTGGAGACCCAGTACTTC,CASLLGLAGEVETQYF,TRBD2,TRBV2,TRBJ2-5,NA